The clone carrying this T cell receptor beta chain was seen a handful of times. V lost 8 bases, J lost 4 bases, and 14 bases lay in between. Germline lookup yields CDR1 MDHEN and CDR2 SYDVKM. The CDR3 is 13 amino acids. This sample is drawn from a study of blood T cell repertoires in COVID-19. On the study more broadly: T cells, B-cell-depleted T cells, or PBMCs supplied cDNA or gDNA.

In Seattle, patients joined the study during active infection and were tracked longitudinally. Sequenced by immunoSEQ multiplex PCR; TCRdb stores in-frame clones only, minus some. The sample yields about 170,000 clones, 84% seen once. This clonotype was obtained from a woman aged 65 to 85 with COVID-19, enrolled during active disease. This chain connects TRBV28 to TRBJ1-2; the D gene is possibly TRBD1 (6 bases). Sequenced input: peripheral blood. The CDR3 nucleotides read TGTGCCAGCGGAACAGGGAAGATCTATGGCTACACCTTC. This translates into CASGTGKIYGYTF.